What follows are 20 T cell receptor beta chains derived from one specimen sequenced in a study of blood T cell repertoires in COVID-19. The table came from immunoSEQ multiplex PCR; TCRdb's copy has only in-frame clones and leaves some out. The data show 25,000 to 35,000 clones, about 92% seen once. Source material: peripheral blood. The receptor source for this set is a man in his fifties or sixties with active COVID-19.

This sequence joins TRBV27 and TRBJ1-5; D gene uncertain. Trimming pared 5 bases from V and 5 bases from J, leaving 13 bases between. Looked up from germline, CDR1 is MNHEY and CDR2 is SMNVEV (reference sequence). The CDR3 length is 14 residues. CDR3 region: CASSPRVRDQPQHF. In DNA, the CDR3 is TGTGCCAGCAGTCCCCGAGTTCGCGATCAGCCCCAGCATTTT.

CDR3 amino acids: CASSVDDRGGEKLFF. The CDR3 DNA is TGTGCCAGCAGCGTAGATGACAGGGGTGGTGAAAAACTGTTTTTT. The genes are TRBV9 and TRBJ1-4; TRBD1 matches at 8 bases. CDR1 SGDLS and CDR2 YYNGEE come from the germline V gene. CDR3 length: 15 amino acids. The V segment lost 0 bases and the J segment 7 bases; nucleotides outside the gene matches: 5.

The rearrangement links TRBV5-1 to TRBJ2-7; TRBD2 agrees at 8 bases. Germline V gene data show CDR1 as SGHRS and CDR2 as YFSETQ. V lost 7 bases, J lost 4 bases, and 4 bases stayed unmatched. This CDR3 region has 12 residues. CDR3 protein: CASSREGYEQYF. The CDR3 nucleotides read TGCGCCAGCTCCCGGGAGGGGTACGAGCAGTACTTC.

This clone occurred a few times. The gene calls are TRBV2 and TRBJ2-2; 10 positions agree with TRBD2. Per the germline V gene, CDR1 is SNHLY and CDR2 is FYNNEI. This CDR3 spans 15 amino acids. The junction had 11 bases not matched to a gene; V was cut back by 11 bases and J by 5 bases. The CDR3 DNA reads TGTGCCGGTGGGGCGGGACTAGCGCAGACCGGGGAGCTGTTTTTT. Translated: CAGGAGLAQTGELFF.

The rearrangement joins TRBV29-1 to TRBJ2-7; 12 bases align to TRBD1. CDR3 size: 14 residues. Per the germline V gene, CDR1 is SQVTM and CDR2 is ANQGSEA. The ends lost 3 bases at V and 6 bases at J; junction bases unmatched: 6. The CDR3 is CSVDGTGQGAEQYF. The CDR3 DNA reads TGCAGCGTTGATGGAACGGGACAGGGGGCCGAGCAGTACTTC.

The rearrangement links TRBV21-1 to TRBJ1-2; the table's D call, TRBD1, was not checked against the DNA. TRBV21-1 is described as a pseudogene. The CDR3 runs to 15 residues. This CDR3 is CASRKQPHRANGYTF. CDR3 coding DNA: TGTGCCAGCAGGAAACAACCACACAGGGCAAACGGCTACACCTTC.

The V call is TRBV19, the J call TRBJ1-1; D is unresolved. Trimming cost V 6 bases and J 0 bases, with 5 bases left between them. The CDR3 covers 12 residues. From germline, CDR1 is LNHDA and CDR2 SQIVND (reference sequence). CDR3 loop: CASSNLNTEAFF. The DNA of the CDR3 is TGTGCCAGTAGCAATTTGAACACTGAAGCTTTCTTT.

The gene calls are TRBV30 and TRBJ1-6; the D gene is possibly TRBD1 (6 bases). V was cut by 0 bases and J by 13 bases, with 19 bases left in between. Per the germline V gene, CDR1 is GTSNPN and CDR2 is SVGIG (reference sequence). The CDR3 contains 15 residues. Here the CDR3 DNA reads TGTGCCTGGAGTGTAATTGGGACAACCAATGGGCCCCTCCACTTT. Translating gives CAWSVIGTTNGPLHF.

The rearrangement joins TRBV20-1 to TRBJ2-4; 8 bases fit TRBD2. The CDR3 is 11 amino acids. The J segment lost 16 bases and the V segment lost 3 bases, leaving 8 bases of the junction unmatched. Germline V lookup: CDR1 DFQATT, CDR2 SNEGSKA (reference sequence). This CDR3 reads CSASLREGKYF. The CDR3, as DNA: TGCAGTGCTAGTTTACGGGAGGGTAAATACTTC.

This chain joins TRBV5-4 and TRBJ2-1, with 7 bases lining up with TRBD1. This CDR3 contains 16 residues. The V gene's germline CDR1 is SGHNT and CDR2 YYREEE (reference sequence). V gave up 4 bases and J gave up 0 bases; unmatched junction bases: 7. The DNA of the CDR3 is TGTGCCAGCAGCACCGGGACAGCCCGCTCCTACAATGAGCAGTTCTTC. Its translation is CASSTGTARSYNEQFF.

The chain uses TRBV28 and TRBJ2-7; TRBD2 matches 14 bases. Germline V lookup: CDR1 MDHEN, CDR2 SYDVKM. This CDR3 has 16 residues. The V and J ends lost 4 bases and 6 bases, in that order; junction bases with no gene match: 8. CDR3 coding DNA: TGTGCCAGCAGTTCCGGGACTAGCGGGGGCGGAACCGAGCAGTACTTC. Translating gives CASSSGTSGGGTEQYF.

This chain uses TRBV5-1 with TRBJ2-7, with 13 bases that match TRBD2. CDR1 and CDR2 from the germline V gene are SGHRS and YFSETQ. The CDR3 spans 16 residues. With V trimmed by 4 bases and J by 2 bases, 6 bases remained unmatched. DNA for the CDR3: TGCGCCAGCAGCACGCCGGGACTAGCGGGGACCTACGAGCAGTACTTC. Amino acids: CASSTPGLAGTYEQYF.

The table lists this clone with a count of one. This sequence joins TRBV6-5 and TRBJ2-7; maybe TRBD2 (6 bases). Trimming cost V 8 bases and J 3 bases, with 17 bases left between them. Germline-derived CDR1 and CDR2 are MNHEY and SVGAGI. This CDR3 is 14 amino acids long. Written as DNA, the CDR3 is TGTGCCAGCGGCCGGCGGGGAAGCGTCTACGAGCAGTACTTC. Protein sequence: CASGRRGSVYEQYF.

The V gene is TRBV19, the J gene TRBJ2-5, with TRBD2 matching 9 bases. The CDR3 is 17 residues long. Germline CDR1 LNHDA, CDR2 SQIVND (reference sequence). Trimming took 5 bases from V and 6 from J; bases not matched to a gene: 16. This CDR3 reads CASSPGGGSGSSKTQYF. The CDR3 bases are TGTGCCAGTAGTCCAGGGGGGGGTAGCGGGAGTAGTAAGACCCAGTACTTC.

The chain combines TRBV5-1 with TRBJ1-1, with TRBD1 identical over 9 bases. J lost 0 bases, V lost 4 bases, and 4 bases had no gene match. This CDR3 comprises 15 residues. Germline V gene sequence: CDR1 SGHRS, CDR2 YFSETQ. In DNA form, the CDR3 reads TGCGCCAGCAGCCGACAGGGGGAGGTGAACACTGAAGCTTTCTTT. Translating gives CASSRQGEVNTEAFF.

CDR3 amino acids: CASSLLGRGTYGYTF. The CDR3 region has the DNA TGTGCCAGCAGTTTACTCGGACGGGGGACCTATGGCTACACCTTC. V is TRBV28 and J is TRBJ1-2; a weak D match, TRBD1 (5 bases). This CDR3 spans 15 amino acids. CDR1 and CDR2 (germline): MDHEN, SYDVKM. The V end was cut by 2 bases, the J end by 4 bases, with 14 bases between.

The chain employs TRBV12-3 or TRBV12-4 and TRBJ2-7; 10 nucleotides match TRBD2. V dropped 3 bases and J dropped 7; count of bases not matched to a gene: 3. This CDR3 contains 13 residues. The CDR3 DNA is TGTGCCAGCAGTTTGAGCGGGGGGGGTGAGCAGTACTTC. This sequence encodes CASSLSGGGEQYF.

This chain connects TRBV7-8 to TRBJ2-1, with 7 bases identical to TRBD2. This CDR3 comprises 15 residues. The V segment lost 2 bases and the J segment 8 bases; nucleotides outside the gene matches: 9. Germline V gene sequence: CDR1 SGHVS, CDR2 FQNEAQ. The CDR3: CASSLRGGPGYEQFF. In DNA, the CDR3 is TGTGCCAGCAGCTTAAGGGGAGGGCCGGGGTATGAGCAGTTCTTC.

The genes are TRBV9 and TRBJ2-5; D is unclear. Looked up from germline, CDR1 is SGDLS and CDR2 is YYNGEE. V was pared by 4 bases and J by 1 base, with 11 bases between. The CDR3 is made up of 14 amino acids. CDR3 region: CASSPRLTQETQYF. CDR3 in DNA: TGTGCCAGCAGCCCCCGACTGACCCAAGAGACCCAGTACTTC.

The chain has TRBV29-1 and TRBJ1-2; TRBD1 is a possible D gene (5 bases). From germline, CDR1 is SQVTM and CDR2 ANQGSEA. This CDR3 is 13 amino acids long. Trimming left V 3 bases short and J 1 base short, with 9 bases between. CDR3 protein: CSVDRADNYGYTF. The CDR3 region has the DNA TGCAGCGTTGACAGGGCTGATAACTATGGCTACACCTTC.